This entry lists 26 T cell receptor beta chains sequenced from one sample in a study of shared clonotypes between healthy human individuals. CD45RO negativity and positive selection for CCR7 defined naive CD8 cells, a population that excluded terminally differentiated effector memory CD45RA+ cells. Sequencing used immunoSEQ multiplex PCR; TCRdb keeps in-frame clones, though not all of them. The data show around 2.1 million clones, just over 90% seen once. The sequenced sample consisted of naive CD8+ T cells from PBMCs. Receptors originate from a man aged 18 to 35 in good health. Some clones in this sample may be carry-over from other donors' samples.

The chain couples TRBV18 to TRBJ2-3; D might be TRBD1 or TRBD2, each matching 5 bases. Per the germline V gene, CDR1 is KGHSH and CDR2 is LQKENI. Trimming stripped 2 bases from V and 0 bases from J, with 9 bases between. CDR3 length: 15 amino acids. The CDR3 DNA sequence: TGTGCCAGCTCACCAGAGGGGCCTAGCACAGATACGCAGTATTTT. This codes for CASSPEGPSTDTQYF.

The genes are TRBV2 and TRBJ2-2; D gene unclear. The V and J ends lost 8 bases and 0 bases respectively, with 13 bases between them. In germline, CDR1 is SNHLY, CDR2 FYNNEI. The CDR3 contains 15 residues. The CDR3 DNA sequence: TGTGCCAGCGCCCCCCAGCCTTCGAACACCGGGGAGCTGTTTTTT. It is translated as CASAPQPSNTGELFF.

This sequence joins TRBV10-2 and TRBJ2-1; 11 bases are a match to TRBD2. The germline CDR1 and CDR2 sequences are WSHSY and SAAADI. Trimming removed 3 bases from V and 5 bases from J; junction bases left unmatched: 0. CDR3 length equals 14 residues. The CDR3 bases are TGCGCCAGCAGTGAACTAGCGGGGGACAATGAGCAGTTCTTC. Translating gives CASSELAGDNEQFF.

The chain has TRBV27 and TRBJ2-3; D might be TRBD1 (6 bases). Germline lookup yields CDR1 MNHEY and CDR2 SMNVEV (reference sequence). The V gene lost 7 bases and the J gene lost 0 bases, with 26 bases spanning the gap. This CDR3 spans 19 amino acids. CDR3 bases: TGTGCCAGCACCGTCCTCGGCGGACAGAGGCCCACTAGCACAGATACGCAGTATTTT. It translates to CASTVLGGQRPTSTDTQYF.

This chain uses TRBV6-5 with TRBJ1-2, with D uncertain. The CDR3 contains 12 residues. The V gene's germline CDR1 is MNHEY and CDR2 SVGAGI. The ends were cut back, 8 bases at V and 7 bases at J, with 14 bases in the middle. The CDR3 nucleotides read TGTGCCAGCTCCACGGGATTTAGTGGCTACACCTTC. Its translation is CASSTGFSGYTF.

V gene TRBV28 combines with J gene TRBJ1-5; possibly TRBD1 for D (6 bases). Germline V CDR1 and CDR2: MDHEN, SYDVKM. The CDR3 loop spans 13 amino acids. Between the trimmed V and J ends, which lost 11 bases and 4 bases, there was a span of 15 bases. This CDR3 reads CAFRDKGNQPQHF. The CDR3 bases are TGTGCCTTCCGGGACAAGGGGAATCAGCCCCAGCATTTT.

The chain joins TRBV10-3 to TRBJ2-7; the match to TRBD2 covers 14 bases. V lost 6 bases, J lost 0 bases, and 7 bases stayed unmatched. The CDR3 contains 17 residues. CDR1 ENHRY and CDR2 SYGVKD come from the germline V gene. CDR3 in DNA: TGTGCCATCAGCTCCGGGACTAGCGGGGGCCTCTCCTACGAGCAGTACTTC. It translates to CAISSGTSGGLSYEQYF.

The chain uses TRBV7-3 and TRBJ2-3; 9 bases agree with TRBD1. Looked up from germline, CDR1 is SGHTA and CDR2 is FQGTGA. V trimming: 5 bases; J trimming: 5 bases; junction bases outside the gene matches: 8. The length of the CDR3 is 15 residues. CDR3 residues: CASSLPQGARDTQYF. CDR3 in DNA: TGTGCCAGCAGCCTCCCACAGGGGGCGAGAGATACGCAGTATTTT.

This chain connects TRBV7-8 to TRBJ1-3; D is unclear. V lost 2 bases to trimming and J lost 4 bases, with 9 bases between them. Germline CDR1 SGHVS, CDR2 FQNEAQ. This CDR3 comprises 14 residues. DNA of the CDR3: TGTGCCAGCAGCTTATCGGGGTTCGGAAACACCATATATTTT. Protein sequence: CASSLSGFGNTIYF.

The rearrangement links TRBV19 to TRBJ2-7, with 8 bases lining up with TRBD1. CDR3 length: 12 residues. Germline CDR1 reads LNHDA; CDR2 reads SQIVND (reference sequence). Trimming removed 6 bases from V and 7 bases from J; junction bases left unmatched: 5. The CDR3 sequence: CASRTGAGEQYF. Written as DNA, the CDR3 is TGTGCCAGTAGGACAGGGGCTGGAGAGCAGTACTTC.

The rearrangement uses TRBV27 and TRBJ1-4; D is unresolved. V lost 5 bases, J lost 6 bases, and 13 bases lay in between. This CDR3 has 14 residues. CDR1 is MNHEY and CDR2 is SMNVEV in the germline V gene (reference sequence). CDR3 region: CASSERMNDEKLFF. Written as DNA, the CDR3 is TGTGCCAGCAGTGAAAGGATGAACGATGAAAAACTGTTTTTT.

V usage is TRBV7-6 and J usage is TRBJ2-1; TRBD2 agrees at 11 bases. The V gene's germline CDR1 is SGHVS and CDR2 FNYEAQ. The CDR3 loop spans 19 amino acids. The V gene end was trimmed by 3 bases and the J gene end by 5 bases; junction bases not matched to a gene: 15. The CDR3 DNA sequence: TGTGCCAGCAGCTTCCCGATTAAACCCGGGACTAGCGGAAACAATGAGCAGTTCTTC. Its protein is CASSFPIKPGTSGNNEQFF.

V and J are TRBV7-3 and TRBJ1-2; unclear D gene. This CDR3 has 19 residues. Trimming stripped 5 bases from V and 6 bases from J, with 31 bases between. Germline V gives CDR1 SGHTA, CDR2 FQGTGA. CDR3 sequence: CASSPSAKSRDYAADGYTF. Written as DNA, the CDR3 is TGTGCCAGCAGCCCCAGTGCTAAAAGCCGTGATTATGCCGCCGATGGCTACACCTTC. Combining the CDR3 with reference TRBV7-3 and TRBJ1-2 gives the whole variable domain GAGVSQTPSNKVTEKGKYVELRCDPISGHTALYWYRQSLGQGPEFLIYFQGTGAADDSGLPNDRFFAVRPEGSVSTLKIQRTERGDSAVYLCASSPSAKSRDYAADGYTFGSGTRLTVV.

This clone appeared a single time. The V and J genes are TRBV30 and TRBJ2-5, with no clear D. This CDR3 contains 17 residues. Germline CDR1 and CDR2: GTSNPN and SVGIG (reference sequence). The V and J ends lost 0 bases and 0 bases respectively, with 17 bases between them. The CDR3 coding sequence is TGTGCCTGGAGTGTACCCCTAGGAACACTGGACCAAGAGACCCAGTACTTC. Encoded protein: CAWSVPLGTLDQETQYF.

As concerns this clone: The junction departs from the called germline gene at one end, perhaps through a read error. The CDR3 nucleotides are TGTGCCAGCAGCCCCGAGAGAACCGGGACTTTACTATTC. Translating it yields CASSPERTGTLLF. The chain links TRBV9 to TRBJ2-7, with a possible D match to TRBD2 (6 bases). The V gene's germline CDR1 is SGDLS and CDR2 YYNGEE. CDR3 length equals 13 residues.

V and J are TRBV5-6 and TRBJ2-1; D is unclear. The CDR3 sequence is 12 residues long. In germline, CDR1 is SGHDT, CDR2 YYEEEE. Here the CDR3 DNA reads TGTGCTACTAATGGGGTTGACAATGAGCAGTTCTTC. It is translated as CATNGVDNEQFF.

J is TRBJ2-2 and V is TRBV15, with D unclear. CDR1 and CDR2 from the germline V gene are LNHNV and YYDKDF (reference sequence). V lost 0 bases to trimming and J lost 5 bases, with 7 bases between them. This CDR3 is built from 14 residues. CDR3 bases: TGTGCCACCAGCAGAGATACAGTAACCGGGGAGCTGTTTTTT. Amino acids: CATSRDTVTGELFF.

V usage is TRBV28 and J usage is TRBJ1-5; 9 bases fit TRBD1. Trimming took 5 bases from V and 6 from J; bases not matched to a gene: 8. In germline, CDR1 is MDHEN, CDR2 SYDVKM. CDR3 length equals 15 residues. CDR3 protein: CASSQSGQGVQPQHF. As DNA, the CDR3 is TGTGCCAGCAGTCAATCGGGACAGGGAGTTCAGCCCCAGCATTTT.

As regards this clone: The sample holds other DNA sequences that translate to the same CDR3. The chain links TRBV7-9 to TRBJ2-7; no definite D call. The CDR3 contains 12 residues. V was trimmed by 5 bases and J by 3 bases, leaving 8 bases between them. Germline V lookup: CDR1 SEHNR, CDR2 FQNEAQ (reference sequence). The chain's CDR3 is CASSLVFYEQYF. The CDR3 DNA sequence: TGTGCCAGCAGCCTAGTATTCTACGAGCAGTACTTC.

Here the CDR3 reads CASSQVGAGNEQFF. The CDR3 DNA follows: TGTGCCAGCAGCCAAGTAGGCGCAGGGAATGAGCAGTTCTTC. The V call is TRBV4-2, the J call TRBJ2-1; weak D call: TRBD1 (5 bases). Per germline, CDR1 LGHNA and CDR2 YNFKEQ. This CDR3 is built from 14 residues. Between the trimmed V and J ends, which lost 1 base and 7 bases, there was a span of 11 bases.

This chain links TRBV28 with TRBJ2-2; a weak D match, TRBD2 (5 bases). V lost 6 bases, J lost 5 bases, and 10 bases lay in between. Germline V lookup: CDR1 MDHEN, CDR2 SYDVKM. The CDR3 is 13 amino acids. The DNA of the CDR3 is TGTGCCAGCAGACCCACGGGAACCGGGGAGCTGTTTTTT. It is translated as CASRPTGTGELFF. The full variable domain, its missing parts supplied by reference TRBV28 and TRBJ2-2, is DVKVTQSSRYLVKRTGEKVFLECVQDMDHENMFWYRQDPGLGLRLIYFSYDVKMKEKGDIPEGYSVSREKKERFSLILESASTNQTSMYLCASRPTGTGELFFGEGSRLTVL.

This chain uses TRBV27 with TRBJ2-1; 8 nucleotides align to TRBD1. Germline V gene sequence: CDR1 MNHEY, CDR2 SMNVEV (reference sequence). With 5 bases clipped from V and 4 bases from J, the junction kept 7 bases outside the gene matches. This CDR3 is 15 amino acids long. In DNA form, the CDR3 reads TGTGCCAGCAGTGGAAGAAGGACAGGGTACAATGAGCAGTTCTTC. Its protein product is CASSGRRTGYNEQFF.

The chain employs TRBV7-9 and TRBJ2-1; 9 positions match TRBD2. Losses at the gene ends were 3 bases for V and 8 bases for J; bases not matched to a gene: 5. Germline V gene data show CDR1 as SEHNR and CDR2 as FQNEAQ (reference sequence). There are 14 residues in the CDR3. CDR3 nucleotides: TGTGCCAGCAGCTTCGGCGGGAGGGCCCATGAGCAGTTCTTC. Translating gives CASSFGGRAHEQFF.

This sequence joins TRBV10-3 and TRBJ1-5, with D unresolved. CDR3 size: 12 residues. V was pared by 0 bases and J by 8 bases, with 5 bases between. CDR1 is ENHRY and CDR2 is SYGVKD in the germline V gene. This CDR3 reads CAISESTEPQHF. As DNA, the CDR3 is TGTGCCATCAGTGAGTCCACGGAGCCCCAGCATTTT.

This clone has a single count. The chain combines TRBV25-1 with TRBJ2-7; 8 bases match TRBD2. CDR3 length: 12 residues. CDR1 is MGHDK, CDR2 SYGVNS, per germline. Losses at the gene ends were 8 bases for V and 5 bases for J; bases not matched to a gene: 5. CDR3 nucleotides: TGTGCCAGCGCAGCGGGAGTGGACGAGCAGTACTTC. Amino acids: CASAAGVDEQYF.

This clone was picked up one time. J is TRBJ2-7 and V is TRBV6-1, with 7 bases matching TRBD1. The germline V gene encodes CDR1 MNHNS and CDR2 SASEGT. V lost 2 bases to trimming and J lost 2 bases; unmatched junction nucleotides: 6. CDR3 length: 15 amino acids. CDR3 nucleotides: TGTGCCAGCAGTGAATGGACAGGCGAAGCCTACGAGCAGTACTTC. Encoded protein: CASSEWTGEAYEQYF.